Only a few counts were recorded for the clone carrying this T cell receptor (beta chain). These data belong to a study of blood T cell repertoires in COVID-19. Looking at the study overall: Acute and convalescent COVID-19 specimens originated in the United States, Italy and Spain. Sample material is recorded as cDNA or gDNA derived from T cells, B-cell-depleted T cells, or PBMCs.

Per the authors' pipeline: The authors estimated nucleated cell counts from reference gene primer amplification. Measured with immunoSEQ multiplex PCR; TCRdb has only the in-frame clones, and not every one. V, J and clone size reflect that table, while D and trimming were determined from the DNA. Of approximately 92,000 clones in the sample, 72% were seen once. Germline V lookup: CDR1 SGHRS, CDR2 YFSETQ. The CDR3 has 15 residues. Losses at the gene ends were 2 bases for V and 6 bases for J; bases not matched to a gene: 10. The sequence was collected from a woman aged 55-69 years in a cohort sampled during active or convalescent COVID-19. Sequencing was done on a sample of peripheral blood. The chain links TRBV5-1 to TRBJ2-7; 8 nucleotides agree with TRBD1. The CDR3: CASSLSGQGGSEQYF. In DNA, the CDR3 is TGCGCCAGCAGCTTATCTGGACAGGGTGGCTCCGAGCAGTACTTC.